This T cell receptor (beta chain) emerged from a study of T-cell reconstitution after alpha-beta-depleted transplantation in children (dated by TCRdb to about 2016). About the full investigation: T-cell immune reconstitution after TCRalphabeta/CD19-depleted allogeneic hematopoietic cell transplantation in children was quantitatively tracked in the study by means of TCR repertoire profiling. Summary of the overall study and its limitations: The frequencies of hyperexpanded clones fell over the following months, and after one year, T-cell counts and TCRbeta diversity were mostly attributed to newly produced T cells. The apparently early alphabetaT-cell count recovery about two months after transplant was reportedly dependent on only several hundred rapidly expanded clones derived from non-depleted graft cells. In some patients, the high TCRbeta diversity seen at day 60 was put down to recipient T cells and intrathymic progenitors that had survived conditioning.

Taken with the paper, the label for treatment or condition translates to: allogeneic hematopoietic cell transplantation with graft depleted of TCRalphabeta T cells and CD19 B cells. Transplant recipients were children who received TCRalphabeta/CD19-depleted allogeneic hematopoietic cell grafts. The CDR3 numbers 16 residues from cysteine through phenylalanine. Only the CDR3 DNA stays, 48 bases, in frame from base 1. The germline V end is reduced by 5 bases and the J end by 0 bases; junction bases left unmatched: 7. Receptors were amplified or captured by PCR. The reads were generated on an Illumina HiSeq 2500. TCR libraries were prepared with molecular barcoding, using unique molecular identifiers to normalize TCRbeta repertoire quantification. Starting from the raw public reads, TCRdb applied fastp trimming at Q25, assembled clones with MiXCR and retained in-frame beta chains. Entries are consolidated by CDR3 protein sequence, retaining the most common genes and DNA. The sample profile shows some 70,000 distinct CDR3 sequences; roughly 4.9% of them were found once. 18% of the sample is held by the ten biggest clonotypes.

This clonotype has ten or more counts. The specificity of this receptor is unknown. Qualities for individual bases were not recorded, and no much larger clone is one base off. This specimen consisted of PBMCs, mostly from graft donor cells, obtained 180 days after TCRalphabeta/CD19-depleted stem cell transplant. Rearrangement joined TRBV12-3 or TRBV12-4 to TRBJ1-5, and TRBD1 aligns with 7 junction nucleotides. The sequence was obtained from a boy younger than two who had a stem cell transplant for acute myeloid leukemia, so the T cells may come from the graft donor. The CDR3: CASSGGQSYSNQPQHF. The DNA reads TGTGCCAGCAGTGGGGGACAGAGCTATAGCAATCAGCCCCAGCATTTT.